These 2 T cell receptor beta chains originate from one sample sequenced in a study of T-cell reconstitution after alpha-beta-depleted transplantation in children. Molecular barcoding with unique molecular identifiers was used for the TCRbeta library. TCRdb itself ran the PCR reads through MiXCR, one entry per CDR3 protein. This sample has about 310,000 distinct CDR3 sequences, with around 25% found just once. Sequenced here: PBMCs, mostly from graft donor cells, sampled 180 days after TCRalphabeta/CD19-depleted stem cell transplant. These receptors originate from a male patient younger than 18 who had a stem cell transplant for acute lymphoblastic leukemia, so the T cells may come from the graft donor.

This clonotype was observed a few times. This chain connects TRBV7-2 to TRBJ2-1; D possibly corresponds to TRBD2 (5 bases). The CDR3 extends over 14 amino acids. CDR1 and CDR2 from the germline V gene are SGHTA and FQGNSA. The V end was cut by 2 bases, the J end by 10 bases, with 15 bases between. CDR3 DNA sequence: TGTGCCAGCAGCTTATCGGCCCCGGGATGGGAGCAGTTCTTC. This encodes CASSLSAPGWEQFF. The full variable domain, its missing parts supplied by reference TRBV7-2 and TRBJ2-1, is GAGVSQSPSNKVTEKGKDVELRCDPISGHTALYWYRQSLGQGLEFLIYFQGNSAPDKSGLPSDRFSAERTGGSVSTLTIQRTQQEDSAVYLCASSLSAPGWEQFFGPGTRLTVL.

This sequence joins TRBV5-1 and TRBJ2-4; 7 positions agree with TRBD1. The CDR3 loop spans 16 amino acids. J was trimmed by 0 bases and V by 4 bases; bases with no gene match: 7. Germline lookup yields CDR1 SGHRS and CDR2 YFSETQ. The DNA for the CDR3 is TGCGCCAGCAGCAACCCCGGGACAGTAGCCAAAAACATTCAGTACTTC. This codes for CASSNPGTVAKNIQYF.